The clone carrying this T cell receptor (beta chain) was seen more than once but under ten times. Its antigen is undetermined. Trimming shortened V by 6 bases and J by 1 base, and 15 bases separated the two germline ends. CDR3 length: 15 amino acids. Germline assignment: CDR1 SNHLY and CDR2 FYNNEI. MiXCR was run by TCRdb on the RACE reads, yielding one entry per CDR3 protein. The sample lists fewer than 200,000 distinct CDR3 sequences; approximately 20% were seen once. This sample stems from a study of human T cells and chemical hapten exposure. Study results and caveats: Compared to controls, expanded TCRs made significantly more large clusters of similar CDR3s.

The time point here: patch test 1, 2 weeks after DPC sensitization. Treatment reported: therapeutic diphenylcyclopropenone sensitization with weekly scalp DPC. Blood collection took place prior to placing each patch test. Sequenced material: whole blood, taken in connection with sensitization to the hapten diphenylcyclopropenone (DPC). The clonotype originates from a woman in her forties or fifties with alopecia areata. Some clones in this sample may be carry-over from other donors' samples. The rearrangement joins TRBV2 to TRBJ1-1; the D gene is possibly TRBD1 (5 bases). The CDR3 region is CASRNRGTANTEAFF. In DNA form, the CDR3 reads TGTGCCAGCAGAAATAGGGGAACAGCGAACACTGAAGCTTTCTTT. Using reference TRBV2 and TRBJ1-1 for the parts outside the CDR3, the full variable domain is EPEVTQTPSHQVTQMGQEVILRCVPISNHLYFYWYRQILGQKVEFLVSFYNNEISEKSEIFDDQFSVERPDGSNFTLKIRSTKLEDSAMYFCASRNRGTANTEAFFGQGTRLTVV.